The 26 T cell receptor beta chains below come from one sample, sequenced in a study of regulatory T cells in long-lasting Graves disease. Time point here: newly diagnosed GD, antithyroid drugs for less than 3 months. Researchers made the TCR library from RNA that was extracted from PBMCs. In building TCR beta libraries, iRepertoire HTBI primers were used together with Arm-PCR of CDR3 regions. A single record per CDR3 protein comes from TCRdb applying MiXCR to the multiplex PCR reads. The sample shows a few hundred thousand distinct CDR3 sequences, under 20% of them seen only once. The same specimen was also included in a second study, on T cells in Graves' hyperthyroidism and ophthalmopathy.

The sample in question was peripheral blood mononuclear cells (PBMCs), obtained at new diagnosis, from a patient treated with antithyroid drugs. The receptors derive from a woman in her thirties with Graves disease.

This clonotype was detected only a few times. The chain links TRBV29-1 to TRBJ1-4; 7 bases align to TRBD1. The CDR3 runs to 14 residues. The J segment lost 3 bases and the V segment lost 6 bases, leaving 7 bases of the junction unmatched. The germline CDR1 and CDR2 sequences are SQVTM and ANQGSEA. The DNA of the CDR3 is TGCAGCGTGACAGGGAGTCTGTCTAATGAAAAACTGTTTTTT. The encoded protein is CSVTGSLSNEKLFF. Supplemented by reference TRBV29-1 and TRBJ1-4, the full variable domain reads SAVISQKPSRDICQRGTSLTIQCQVDSQVTMMFWYRQQPGQSLTLIATANQGSEATYESGFVIDKFPISRPNLTFSTLTVSNMSPEDSSIYLCSVTGSLSNEKLFFGSGTQLSVL.

A word on this clonotype: Given a far larger clone just one base away, this is likely a sequencing read error. The chain carries TRBV5-4 and TRBJ1-4, with TRBD1 matching 8 bases. The V gene end was trimmed by 4 bases and the J gene end by 8 bases; junction bases not matched to a gene: 10. Germline V CDR1 and CDR2: SGHNT, YYREEE (reference sequence). The CDR3 spans 15 residues. CDR3 coding DNA: TGTGCCAGCAGCCTTAGCGGGACAGGTCGCGAAAAACTGTTTTTT. This gives the protein CASSLSGTGREKLFF. The complete variable domain, with remaining parts taken from reference TRBV5-4 and TRBJ1-4, reads ETGVTQSPTHLIKTRGQQVTLRCSSQSGHNTVSWYQQALGQGPQFIFQYYREEENGRGNFPPRFSGLQFPNYSSELNVNALELDDSALYLCASSLSGTGREKLFFGSGTQLSVL.

In its sample, this clonotype was seen many times. The chain employs TRBV20-1 and TRBJ2-2; TRBD2 agrees at 12 bases. The trim removed 4 bases at V and 5 bases at J, leaving 2 bases unmatched. The CDR3 extends over 14 amino acids. The V gene's germline CDR1 is DFQATT and CDR2 SNEGSKA (reference sequence). Written as DNA, the CDR3 is TGCAGTGCTACCGGGACTAGCGGGACCGGGGAGCTGTTTTTT. This gives the protein CSATGTSGTGELFF.

The V and J genes are TRBV9 and TRBJ2-5; tentative D call: TRBD1 (5 bases). The CDR3 covers 14 residues. Trimming pared 3 bases from V and 0 bases from J, leaving 9 bases between. Germline V lookup: CDR1 SGDLS, CDR2 YYNGEE. The CDR3 region has the DNA TGTGCCAGCAGCGCGGACATCTACCAAGAGACCCAGTACTTC. It encodes CASSADIYQETQYF.

This clonotype was observed at least ten times. This sequence joins TRBV4-1 and TRBJ1-5, with D perhaps TRBD1 (6 bases). CDR3 length: 14 amino acids. Germline lookup yields CDR1 MGHRA and CDR2 YSYEKL. V gave up 0 bases and J gave up 9 bases, with 12 bases separating them. The CDR3: CASSQEQGQRPQHF. The CDR3 DNA reads TGCGCCAGCAGCCAAGAACAGGGCCAGCGGCCCCAGCATTTT.

In its sample, this clonotype was seen a few times. CDR3 coding DNA: TGTGCCAGCAGTTACCTGAGGGGAGCCGTTCACAAATACAATGAGCAGTTCTTC. Translation: CASSYLRGAVHKYNEQFF. The gene calls are TRBV6-2 or TRBV6-3 and TRBJ2-1; either TRBD1 or TRBD2 may supply D (5 bases each). V was shortened by 2 bases and J by 4 bases, with 21 bases between the two germline ends. There are 18 residues in the CDR3. Germline CDR1 reads MNHEY; CDR2 reads SVGEGT.

This clonotype was counted between two and nine times. The chain couples TRBV12-3 or TRBV12-4 to TRBJ2-2; D is unresolved. With 6 bases removed from V and 7 bases from J, the gap between germline ends came to 6 bases. The CDR3 totals 11 residues. The CDR3 reads CASRYSGELFF. CDR3 nucleotide sequence: TGTGCCAGCAGATATAGCGGGGAGCTGTTTTTT.

This clonotype was detected many times. The chain combines TRBV20-1 with TRBJ2-1, with 12 bases identical to TRBD2. V gave up 0 bases and J gave up 4 bases; unmatched junction bases: 13. The CDR3 is made up of 19 amino acids. Germline V gene sequence: CDR1 DFQATT, CDR2 SNEGSKA (reference sequence). CDR3 DNA: TGCAGTGCTAGAGAAACTAGCGGGGGGTGGTTGAGCACTTACAATGAGCAGTTCTTC. Amino acids: CSARETSGGWLSTYNEQFF.

This clonotype was counted at least ten times. V is TRBV7-2 and J is TRBJ2-1; TRBD2 agrees at 10 bases. Trimming removed 6 bases from V and 4 bases from J; junction bases left unmatched: 3. The germline gives CDR1 SGHTA, CDR2 FQGNSA. This CDR3 has 14 residues. Here the CDR3 DNA reads TGTGCCAGCAGGCCGGGACTAGCGTACAATGAGCAGTTCTTC. Amino acids: CASRPGLAYNEQFF.

As to this clonotype: One base separates it from a far larger clone, so it is likely a read error. This chain links TRBV3-1 with TRBJ1-5; D not resolved. The CDR3 spans 17 residues. Germline lookup yields CDR1 LGHDT and CDR2 YNNKEL (reference sequence). This chain's CDR3 is CASSPCSGERSNQPRHF. In nucleotides, the CDR3 is TGTGCCAGCAGCCCCTGCAGCGGAGAGCGTAGCAATCAGCCCCGGCATTTT.

Ten or more counts support this clonotype. The chain employs TRBV6-1 and TRBJ1-1; D possibly corresponds to TRBD1 (5 bases). V shed 7 bases and J shed 2 bases, with 32 bases lying between them. Germline V gives CDR1 MNHNS, CDR2 SASEGT. This CDR3 has 20 amino acids. CDR3 amino acids: CASIKTDLTLAPVANTEAFF. CDR3 nucleotides: TGTGCCAGCATCAAGACAGACTTAACGTTAGCCCCGGTAGCTAACACTGAAGCTTTCTTT.

This clonotype turned up a few times. The chain carries TRBV14 and TRBJ1-4; D call uncertain. The germline V gene has CDR1 SGHDN and CDR2 FVKESK. This CDR3 region has 14 residues. V was shortened by 4 bases and J by 7 bases, with 13 bases between the two germline ends. CDR3 residues: CASSLTAVGEKLFF. CDR3 DNA sequence: TGTGCCAGCAGCCTTACCGCCGTCGGTGAAAAACTGTTTTTT.

There are many counts of this clonotype. The J gene is TRBJ2-7, the V gene TRBV3-1; no clear D gene. This CDR3 is built from 13 residues. The V end was cut by 6 bases, the J end by 2 bases, with 11 bases between. CDR1 and CDR2 from the germline V gene are LGHDT and YNNKEL (reference sequence). The CDR3 here is CASSMVGTYEQYF. The CDR3 DNA reads as TGTGCCAGCAGTATGGTGGGCACCTACGAGCAGTACTTC.

Regarding this clonotype: This is likely an artifact of a read error, given a far larger clone one base away. This chain links TRBV7-3 with TRBJ2-3, with D perhaps matching TRBD1 or TRBD2 (6 bases each). Trimming cost V 5 bases and J 7 bases, with 19 bases left between them. The CDR3 has 15 amino acids. Germline V gene lookup returns CDR1 SGHTA and CDR2 FQGTGA. CDR3 nucleotides: TGTGCCAGCAGCGGGGGCTCCGCGGGGTTCCATACGCAGTATTTT. Amino acids: CASSGGSAGFHTQYF.

Ten or more counts support this clonotype. The chain is built from TRBV4-1 and TRBJ1-4; D is possibly TRBD1 (5 bases). V was shortened by 0 bases and J by 7 bases, with 18 bases between the two germline ends. The CDR3 contains 17 residues. Germline-derived CDR1 and CDR2 are MGHRA and YSYEKL. This CDR3 reads CASSQDWSGTGGEKLFF. CDR3 bases: TGCGCCAGCAGCCAAGATTGGTCAGGGACGGGGGGTGAAAAACTGTTTTTT.

J is TRBJ1-2 and V is TRBV27, with 10 bases fitting TRBD1. Per the germline V gene, CDR1 is MNHEY and CDR2 is SMNVEV (reference sequence). The V and J ends lost 4 bases and 0 bases, in that order; junction bases with no gene match: 8. The CDR3 extends over 17 amino acids. The CDR3 spells CASSSGTGAQANYGYTF. The CDR3 DNA follows: TGTGCCAGCAGTTCCGGGACAGGGGCTCAAGCTAACTATGGCTACACCTTC.

Many counts were recorded for this clonotype. V is TRBV7-2 and J is TRBJ1-2, with D hard to call. The CDR3 sequence is 13 residues long. V was pared by 1 base and J by 6 bases, with 9 bases between. Germline CDR1 reads SGHTA; CDR2 reads FQGNSA. CDR3 sequence reads: CASSLVVADGYTF. Written as DNA, the CDR3 is TGTGCCAGCAGCTTAGTCGTGGCAGATGGCTACACCTTC.

This clonotype was detected ten times or more. The chain recombines TRBV18 with TRBJ2-1; either TRBD1 or TRBD2 may fit D (5 bases each). Looked up from germline, CDR1 is KGHSH and CDR2 is LQKENI. V dropped 2 bases and J dropped 8 bases, with 7 bases sitting between them. The CDR3 has 12 residues. CDR3 amino acids: CASSPGDHEQFF. The CDR3 region has the DNA TGTGCCAGCTCACCAGGGGACCATGAGCAGTTCTTC.

This rearrangement joins TRBV7-2 to TRBJ1-3, with no clear D. CDR1 and CDR2 (germline): SGHTA, FQGNSA. The CDR3 covers 16 residues. V lost 1 base to trimming and J lost 0 bases, with 10 bases between them. The CDR3 nucleotides are TGTGCCAGCAGCTTAGGGCCCTCAAACTCTGGAAACACCATATATTTT. This encodes CASSLGPSNSGNTIYF.

Of note for this clonotype: Mismatch with germline at one junction end may stem from a read error. CDR3 protein: CVSSTDSGQTQPQHF. CDR3 nucleotides: TGTGTCAGCAGTACCGATTCGGGACAGACTCAGCCCCAGCATTTT. The rearrangement uses TRBV6-1 and TRBJ1-5; TRBD1 agrees at 7 bases. Germline V lookup: CDR1 MNHNS, CDR2 SASEGT. This CDR3 has 15 residues.

The table lists this clonotype with many counts. This rearrangement joins TRBV7-9 to TRBJ1-1; a possible D gene is TRBD1 (6 bases). Germline V gene lookup returns CDR1 SEHNR and CDR2 FQNEAQ (reference sequence). Trimming took off 5 bases at V and 1 base at J, with 23 bases between the two ends. The CDR3 spans 18 residues. The CDR3 region is CASSPLWGAGTRNTEAFF. In DNA form, the CDR3 reads TGTGCCAGCAGCCCCCTCTGGGGGGCCGGGACAAGGAACACTGAAGCTTTCTTT. Complete variable domain (other parts from reference TRBV7-9 and TRBJ1-1): DTGVSQNPRHKITKRGQNVTFRCDPISEHNRLYWYRQTLGQGPEFLTYFQNEAQLEKSRLLSDRFSAERPKGSFSTLEIQRTEQGDSAMYLCASSPLWGAGTRNTEAFFGQGTRLTVV.

In regard to this clonotype: This may come from a read error, since a much larger clone is one base off. It is likely a read error, because the conserved phenylalanine at the end of the CDR3 is missing. V usage is TRBV6-2 or TRBV6-3 and J usage is TRBJ2-7, with 12 bases matching TRBD2. Looked up from germline, CDR1 is MNHEY and CDR2 is SVGEGT. Losses at the gene ends were 5 bases for V and 3 bases for J; bases not matched to a gene: 8. The CDR3 extends over 16 amino acids. Here the CDR3 reads CASSRPTSGGLYEQYY. CDR3 sequence (DNA): TGTGCCAGCAGTAGACCGACTAGCGGGGGACTCTACGAGCAGTACTAC.

The table lists this clonotype with a few counts. V is TRBV6-1 and J is TRBJ1-1; a weak D match, TRBD1 (6 bases). This CDR3 contains 15 residues. Germline-derived CDR1 and CDR2 are MNHNS and SASEGT. Trimming removed 5 bases at V and 3 bases at J, with 16 bases between. CDR3 in DNA: TGTGCCAGCAGTCCAACCAAGGACAGTTACACTGAAGCTTTCTTT. Protein sequence: CASSPTKDSYTEAFF.

Of note for this clonotype: This may come from a read error, since a much larger clone is one base off. The gene calls are TRBV5-5 and TRBJ1-2, with no clear D. The CDR3 totals 15 residues. Between the trimmed V and J ends, which lost 4 bases and 4 bases, there was a span of 17 bases. Germline V CDR1 and CDR2: SGHKS, YYEKEE (reference sequence). DNA of the CDR3: TGTGCCAGCAGCATCGACTGGGCAGCAGTCTATGGCTACACCTTC. Translated, it gives CASSIDWAAVYGYTF.

This clonotype was counted at least ten times. This chain connects TRBV18 to TRBJ1-2; D is unresolved. The CDR3 is 13 amino acids. CDR1 is KGHSH, CDR2 LQKENI, per germline. The V end lost 2 bases, the J end lost 6 bases, and 10 bases lay between the germline ends. This CDR3 is CASSPIADDGYTF. The CDR3 DNA reads as TGTGCCAGCTCACCAATTGCGGATGATGGCTACACCTTC.

This clonotype was seen at least ten times. This sequence joins TRBV12-3 or TRBV12-4 and TRBJ2-2; D gene uncertain. CDR3 length equals 15 residues. Trimming took 8 bases from V and 6 from J, leaving 19 bases between them. DNA for the CDR3: TGTGCCAGCTGCGACCACGATGGGCCCCCCGGGGAGCTGTTTTTT. It codes for CASCDHDGPPGELFF.